One and the same sample provided the 24 T cell receptor beta chains below, sequenced in a study of blood T cell repertoires in COVID-19. Repertoires were generated with immunoSEQ multiplex PCR, while TCRdb's copy carries only in-frame clones and drops some. The sample gives 200,000 to 250,000 clones, less than 90% of which show up once; 2.6% is in the top ten. The source material was PBMCs or T cells enriched from blood (not recorded which). The receptor source for this set is a woman in her 30s who had recovered from COVID-19.

The gene calls are TRBV7-8 and TRBJ1-3, with D hard to call. Between the trimmed V and J ends, which lost 3 bases and 0 bases, there was a span of 9 bases. Germline V CDR1 and CDR2: SGHVS, FQNEAQ. This CDR3 region has 15 residues. As DNA, the CDR3 is TGTGCCAGCAGCTTTTCCGGTCTCTCTGGAAACACCATATATTTT. Residues: CASSFSGLSGNTIYF.

The CDR3 is CASSQETTGILVDYTF. The CDR3 coding sequence is TGCGCCAGCAGCCAAGAGACGACAGGGATTTTGGTTGACTACACCTTC. V usage is TRBV4-1 and J usage is TRBJ1-2; 7 bases line up with TRBD1. Losses at the gene ends were 0 bases for V and 10 bases for J; bases not matched to a gene: 14. Germline V CDR1 and CDR2: MGHRA, YSYEKL. The CDR3 length is 16 residues.

V usage is TRBV10-3 and J usage is TRBJ1-6; 10 bases are a match to TRBD1. Germline V lookup: CDR1 ENHRY, CDR2 SYGVKD. The CDR3 has 12 amino acids. CDR3 DNA sequence: TGTCCGGGGGACAGGGGTAATTCACCCCTCCACTTT. Translated: CPGDRGNSPLHF.

This rearrangement joins TRBV11-2 to TRBJ1-1; no definite D call. The germline V and J ends were trimmed by 3 bases and 6 bases, with 11 bases remaining between them. Germline V gene lookup returns CDR1 SGHAT and CDR2 FQNNGV. CDR3 length equals 13 residues. Here the CDR3 DNA reads TGTGCCAGCAGCTTCGGACCCGGGGCTGAAGCTTTCTTT. Amino acids: CASSFGPGAEAFF.

V usage is TRBV9 and J usage is TRBJ1-1; 10 nucleotides align to TRBD1. The CDR3 totals 15 residues. The germline V gene encodes CDR1 SGDLS and CDR2 YYNGEE. The trim removed 4 bases at V and 4 bases at J, leaving 7 bases unmatched. CDR3 coding DNA: TGTGCCAGCAGCTCAACGGGACAGGGGACCACTGAAGCTTTCTTT. Translated, it gives CASSSTGQGTTEAFF.

The J gene is TRBJ2-1, the V gene TRBV11-3; TRBD1 might be the D (6 bases). The CDR3 runs 14 residues. The germline V gene encodes CDR1 SGHNT and CDR2 YENEEA. V was clipped by 3 bases and J by 8 bases, with 14 bases between them. The CDR3 DNA reads as TGTGCCAGCAGCTTGGGGGCGAGGATGGATGAGCAGTTCTTC. This codes for CASSLGARMDEQFF.

The rearrangement links TRBV2 to TRBJ2-1; 12 nucleotides match TRBD2. Germline V gene sequence: CDR1 SNHLY, CDR2 FYNNEI. The trim removed 10 bases at V and 0 bases at J, leaving 7 bases unmatched. The CDR3 loop spans 16 amino acids. The chain's CDR3 is CATQTSGGSSYNEQFF. DNA for the CDR3: TGTGCCACCCAGACTAGCGGGGGCAGCTCCTACAATGAGCAGTTCTTC.

V gene TRBV11-3 combines with J gene TRBJ2-2; D unclear. The CDR3 is 15 residues long. Germline V gene sequence: CDR1 SGHNT, CDR2 YENEEA. The V end lost 1 base, the J end lost 0 bases, and 6 bases lay between the germline ends. The DNA of the CDR3 is TGTGCCAGCAGCTTAGGTGGCACGAACACCGGGGAGCTGTTTTTT. As protein: CASSLGGTNTGELFF.

For the CDR3, the DNA is TGTGCCAGTAGTATGCTTGGGACAGGGGATTACGAGCAGTACTTC. As protein: CASSMLGTGDYEQYF. This sequence joins TRBV19 and TRBJ2-7; 10 bases are shared with TRBD1. Germline CDR1 LNHDA, CDR2 SQIVND (reference sequence). The ends lost 3 bases at V and 4 bases at J; junction bases unmatched: 6. The CDR3 loop spans 15 amino acids.

Of note for this clone: Other DNA sequences of this sample code for an identical CDR3. CDR3 sequence: CASSLRQGEAFF. The CDR3 DNA reads as TGTGCCAGCAGCTTAAGGCAGGGGGAAGCTTTCTTT. The chain couples TRBV11-3 to TRBJ1-1; the D gene is possibly TRBD1 (6 bases). Between the trimmed V and J ends, which lost 2 bases and 8 bases, there was a span of 9 bases. The CDR3 totals 12 residues. Germline V gives CDR1 SGHNT, CDR2 YENEEA.

The gene calls are TRBV7-9 and TRBJ1-1; the D is unclear. Germline CDR1 is SEHNR and CDR2 is FQNEAQ (reference sequence). The V end was cut by 4 bases, the J end by 2 bases, with 8 bases between. The CDR3 extends over 13 amino acids. The CDR3 region is CASSSWANTEAFF. In DNA, the CDR3 is TGTGCCAGCAGCTCTTGGGCCAACACTGAAGCTTTCTTT.

The chain combines TRBV7-8 with TRBJ2-5; a possible D gene is TRBD2 (5 bases). The germline V gene encodes CDR1 SGHVS and CDR2 FQNEAQ. The CDR3 consists of 17 residues. Deletions cut 5 bases from V and 3 bases from J, with 22 bases between. The CDR3 bases are TGTGCCAGCAGCGATACGGGGATACAGCCCAAGAAAGAGACCCAGTACTTC. Translated, it gives CASSDTGIQPKKETQYF.

The chain uses TRBV3-1 (or the pseudogene TRBV3-2) and TRBJ2-1; D gene ambiguous. Germline loops: CDR1 LGHDT, CDR2 YNNKEL (reference sequence). The CDR3 covers 12 residues. Between the trimmed V and J ends, which lost 4 bases and 8 bases, there was a span of 9 bases. The CDR3 DNA reads as TGTGCCAGCAGCCGTATATCCTATGAGCAGTTCTTC. As protein: CASSRISYEQFF.

The V and J genes are TRBV6-5 and TRBJ1-2, with a weak D call TRBD1 (6 bases). Per the germline V gene, CDR1 is MNHEY and CDR2 is SVGAGI. The germline V and J ends were trimmed by 7 bases and 4 bases, with 13 bases remaining between them. The CDR3 has 13 amino acids. The CDR3 DNA follows: TGTGCCAGCACCGAGGGGGGGGGCTATGGCTACACCTTC. This encodes CASTEGGGYGYTF.

The chain employs TRBV4-2 and TRBJ1-5; the match to TRBD1 covers 7 bases. Germline V gene sequence: CDR1 LGHNA, CDR2 YNFKEQ. V shed 1 base and J 1 base; nucleotides not matched to a gene: 13. The CDR3 totals 19 residues. The CDR3 loop reads CASSQGPSATGASNQPQHF. CDR3 DNA: TGTGCCAGCAGCCAAGGGCCTTCCGCTACAGGGGCCAGCAATCAGCCCCAGCATTTT.

The rearrangement links TRBV11-2 to TRBJ1-4; TRBD1 might be the D (6 bases). CDR3 length: 16 amino acids. Per germline, CDR1 SGHAT and CDR2 FQNNGV. V lost 7 bases, J lost 5 bases, and 20 bases lay in between. CDR3 in DNA: TGTGCCAGCACGCCCAACCCGGGACACCCAAATGAAAAACTGTTTTTT. This sequence encodes CASTPNPGHPNEKLFF. Filled out from reference TRBV11-2 and TRBJ1-4, the complete variable domain reads EAGVAQSPRYKIIEKRQSVAFWCNPISGHATLYWYQQILGQGPKLLIQFQNNGVVDDSQLPKDRFSAERLKGVDSTLKIQPAKLEDSAVYLCASTPNPGHPNEKLFFGSGTQLSVL.

The rearrangement uses TRBV7-3 and TRBJ1-2; TRBD1 aligns across 11 bases. V shed 2 bases, J shed 7 bases, and the junction held 6 bases outside the gene matches. The CDR3 loop spans 15 amino acids. Per germline, CDR1 SGHTA and CDR2 FQGTGA. Here the CDR3 DNA reads TGTGCCAGCAGCTTATATGGACAGGGGGCTAGTGGCTACACCTTC. This sequence encodes CASSLYGQGASGYTF.

This chain connects TRBV12-5 to TRBJ2-2, with TRBD1 identical over 7 bases. Germline loops: CDR1 LGHNT, CDR2 FRNRAP. The CDR3 runs to 17 residues. V lost 1 base to trimming and J lost 5 bases; unmatched junction nucleotides: 10. The CDR3 sequence is CASGLAEGAGDTGELFF. The CDR3 DNA reads as TGTGCTAGTGGTTTGGCCGAGGGGGCAGGGGATACCGGGGAGCTGTTTTTT.

The V and J genes are TRBV6-2 or TRBV6-3 and TRBJ2-2; D not resolved. V dropped 0 bases and J dropped 7 bases, with 15 bases sitting between them. The CDR3 sequence is 16 residues long. Per the germline V gene, CDR1 is MNHEY and CDR2 is SVGEGT. The CDR3 loop reads CASSYSRSVFDGELFF. In DNA, the CDR3 is TGTGCCAGCAGTTACTCGCGTTCGGTTTTCGACGGGGAGCTGTTTTTT.

This clone was recorded once. This chain connects TRBV11-3 to TRBJ1-6, with D possibly TRBD1 on 6 matching bases. V was pared by 5 bases and J by 8 bases, with 10 bases between. Germline CDR1 SGHNT, CDR2 YENEEA. This CDR3 comprises 13 residues. The CDR3 here is CASSDNRDSPLHF. The CDR3 DNA sequence: TGTGCCAGCAGCGATAACAGGGATTCACCCCTCCACTTT. The full variable domain, rest sourced from reference TRBV11-3 and TRBJ1-6, is EAGVVQSPRYKIIEKKQPVAFWCNPISGHNTLYWYLQNLGQGPELLIRYENEEAVDDSQLPKDRFSAERLKGVDSTLKIQPAELGDSAVYLCASSDNRDSPLHFGNGTRLTVT.

This clone was seen a handful of times. The J gene is TRBJ2-3, the V gene TRBV11-2; D possibly corresponds to TRBD1 (6 bases). The CDR3 sequence is 14 residues long. V was cut by 5 bases and J by 3 bases, with 12 bases left in between. Germline V gene lookup returns CDR1 SGHAT and CDR2 FQNNGV. CDR3 protein: CASSPRQVTDTQYF. The CDR3 DNA reads as TGTGCCAGCAGCCCTCGACAGGTGACAGATACGCAGTATTTT.

This clone has a handful of counts. The chain is built from TRBV18 and TRBJ1-2; D gene uncertain. CDR1 is KGHSH and CDR2 is LQKENI in the germline V gene. This CDR3 contains 14 residues. V was pared by 3 bases and J by 4 bases, with 12 bases between. In DNA form, the CDR3 reads TGTGCCAGCTCACCCCCCTTTATGAGCTATGGCTACACCTTC. Protein: CASSPPFMSYGYTF. The full variable domain, with the rest looked up from reference TRBV18 and TRBJ1-2, is NAGVMQNPRHLVRRRGQEARLRCSPMKGHSHVYWYRQLPEEGLKFMVYLQKENIIDESGMPKERFSAEFPKEGPSILRIQQVVRGDSAAYFCASSPPFMSYGYTFGSGTRLTVV.

The gene calls are TRBV5-1 and TRBJ1-3, with D tentatively TRBD1 (6 bases). Looked up from germline, CDR1 is SGHRS and CDR2 is YFSETQ. Trimming left V 3 bases short and J 2 bases short, with 18 bases between. The CDR3 runs 17 residues. CDR3 bases: TGCGCCAGCAGCTGGTCCAACCCGGGACAAGCTGGAAACACCATATATTTT. Its protein product is CASSWSNPGQAGNTIYF.

The J gene is TRBJ1-6, the V gene TRBV12-5; 10 bases are shared with TRBD1. The V segment lost 1 base and the J segment 5 bases; nucleotides outside the gene matches: 2. Germline V gene lookup returns CDR1 LGHNT and CDR2 FRNRAP. The CDR3 is 16 residues long. The CDR3 protein is CASGLAGQGNNSPLHF. The DNA of the CDR3 is TGTGCTAGTGGTTTGGCGGGACAGGGGAATAATTCACCCCTCCACTTT.